Below are 15 T cell receptor beta chains sequenced from a single sample in a study of CD4 T cells in relation to SARS-CoV-2 and coronaviruses. The unexposed donors gave CD4+ T cells in about 2010-2019, prior to COVID-19. Here immunoSEQ multiplex PCR was the method, and the copy in TCRdb shows in-frame clones only, minus some. The sample contains about 59,000 clones, 80% to 90% of which appear only once. The specimen was memory CD4+ T cells from PBMCs. These receptors were collected from a human donor in good health.

The chain recombines TRBV6-5 with TRBJ2-7, with D perhaps matching TRBD1 (6 bases). Trimming took off 6 bases at V and 1 base at J, with 13 bases between the two ends. Germline CDR1 is MNHEY and CDR2 is SVGAGI. The CDR3 extends over 14 amino acids. In nucleotides, the CDR3 is TGTGCCAGCAGCCGCGACAGGATTTCCTACGAGCAGTACTTC. Amino acids: CASSRDRISYEQYF.

The gene calls are TRBV7-2 and TRBJ1-4; D perhaps matches TRBD1 (6 bases). Trimming left V 6 bases short and J 10 bases short, with 18 bases between. CDR3 length equals 14 residues. Looked up from germline, CDR1 is SGHTA and CDR2 is FQGNSA. The CDR3 sequence: CASRKGGSEGKLFF. The CDR3 region has the DNA TGTGCCAGCAGAAAAGGGGGGTCAGAGGGAAAACTGTTTTTT.

This clone was observed once. The chain has TRBV5-1 and TRBJ2-3; D possibly corresponds to TRBD2 (7 bases). The CDR3 is 16 amino acids. The V end lost 4 bases, the J end lost 2 bases, and 17 bases lay between the germline ends. Germline V gene data show CDR1 as SGHRS and CDR2 as YFSETQ. CDR3 residues: CASSRSGGGVTDTQYF. CDR3 in DNA: TGCGCCAGCAGCCGGAGCGGAGGGGGGGTCACAGATACGCAGTATTTT.

V gene TRBV6-1 combines with J gene TRBJ1-1, with D possibly TRBD1 on 5 matching bases. Looked up from germline, CDR1 is MNHNS and CDR2 is SASEGT. This CDR3 region has 16 residues. Trimming took 1 base from V and 5 from J, leaving 17 bases between them. As DNA, the CDR3 is TGTGCCAGCAGTGAAGTCTCTCCAGGGCGGTGGACTGAAGCTTTCTTT. Its protein product is CASSEVSPGRWTEAFF.

The chain recombines TRBV29-1 with TRBJ2-7; the D gene could be TRBD1 or TRBD2 (5 bases each). V lost 4 bases to trimming and J lost 9 bases, with 16 bases between them. The CDR3 spans 12 residues. Germline-derived CDR1 and CDR2 are SQVTM and ANQGSEA. This CDR3 reads CSVGGQGRGQYF. The CDR3 bases are TGCAGCGTTGGTGGGCAGGGACGAGGGCAGTACTTC.

This chain connects TRBV5-6 to TRBJ1-2; tentative D call: TRBD1 (6 bases). CDR3 length: 14 amino acids. Germline V gene sequence: CDR1 SGHDT, CDR2 YYEEEE. Trimming removed 4 bases at V and 4 bases at J, with 14 bases between. The DNA for the CDR3 is TGTGCCAGCAGCCTCAGGGGAGGAGGCTATGGCTACACCTTC. Its protein product is CASSLRGGGYGYTF.

The sample holds one count of this clone. V is TRBV28 and J is TRBJ2-1; TRBD2 matches at 12 bases. The germline gives CDR1 MDHEN, CDR2 SYDVKM. The CDR3 runs 15 residues. After removal of 6 bases from V and 4 bases from J, the junction contained 4 bases not matched to a gene. DNA for the CDR3: TGTGCCAGCAGGCAAACTAGCGGGGGGTACAATGAGCAGTTCTTC. Its protein product is CASRQTSGGYNEQFF.

The J gene is TRBJ1-5, the V gene TRBV2; D not resolved. Between the trimmed V and J ends, which lost 1 base and 6 bases, there was a span of 13 bases. The V gene's germline CDR1 is SNHLY and CDR2 FYNNEI. The CDR3 has 15 residues. CDR3: CASSEGEQAGQPQHF. As DNA, the CDR3 is TGTGCCAGCAGTGAAGGCGAGCAGGCTGGTCAGCCCCAGCATTTT. Full variable domain (rest looked up from reference TRBV2 and TRBJ1-5): EPEVTQTPSHQVTQMGQEVILRCVPISNHLYFYWYRQILGQKVEFLVSFYNNEISEKSEIFDDQFSVERPDGSNFTLKIRSTKLEDSAMYFCASSEGEQAGQPQHFGDGTRLSIL.

A few counts support this clone. This chain connects TRBV3-1 (or the pseudogene TRBV3-2) to TRBJ2-2; 10 nucleotides line up with TRBD1. Germline CDR1 is LGHDT and CDR2 is YNNKEL (reference sequence). The V and J ends lost 6 bases and 7 bases, in that order; junction bases with no gene match: 11. CDR3 length equals 16 residues. CDR3 in DNA: TGTGCCAGCAGAAAAACCGGGACAGGGGCGGGCGGGGAGCTGTTTTTT. It codes for CASRKTGTGAGGELFF.

CDR3 sequence: CASSSGLAGLAETQYF. CDR3 sequence (DNA): TGCGCCAGCAGCTCGGGACTAGCGGGACTGGCGGAGACCCAGTACTTC. The V gene is TRBV5-1, the J gene TRBJ2-5; 13 nucleotides agree with TRBD2. Germline V lookup: CDR1 SGHRS, CDR2 YFSETQ. Losses at the gene ends were 3 bases for V and 5 bases for J; bases not matched to a gene: 7. This CDR3 contains 16 residues.

The chain links TRBV2 to TRBJ2-1, with D tentatively TRBD2 (6 bases). This CDR3 contains 13 residues. V lost 1 base, J lost 15 bases, and 16 bases lay in between. CDR1 and CDR2 (germline): SNHLY, FYNNEI. The CDR3 region is CASSEGLRDSPFF. In nucleotides, the CDR3 is TGTGCCAGCAGTGAAGGGTTGAGGGACTCGCCGTTCTTC.

V usage is TRBV5-1 and J usage is TRBJ2-6; the D gene is possibly TRBD2 (5 bases). The CDR3 length is 17 residues. Trimming shortened V by 0 bases and J by 1 base, and 11 bases separated the two germline ends. Germline V lookup: CDR1 SGHRS, CDR2 YFSETQ. CDR3 loop: CASSLVVSGSGANVLTF. CDR3 nucleotides: TGCGCCAGCAGCTTGGTGGTGTCGGGGTCTGGGGCCAACGTCCTGACTTTC.

V gene TRBV5-1 combines with J gene TRBJ2-1; TRBD2 matches at 7 bases. The germline CDR1 and CDR2 sequences are SGHRS and YFSETQ. The CDR3 contains 13 residues. V shed 5 bases, J shed 15 bases, and the junction held 14 bases outside the gene matches. CDR3 nucleotide sequence: TGCGCCAGCAGTCGAACCGCCGGGACTAATCGGTTCTTC. Its protein is CASSRTAGTNRFF.

This chain connects TRBV12-5 to TRBJ2-5; possible D gene TRBD1, 5 bases. V was shortened by 5 bases and J by 7 bases, with 14 bases between the two germline ends. Germline V gene sequence: CDR1 LGHNT, CDR2 FRNRAP. This CDR3 region has 13 residues. The CDR3 protein is CASGADTGWTQYF. The CDR3 DNA follows: TGTGCTAGTGGTGCGGACACGGGCTGGACCCAGTACTTC.

V is TRBV12-3 or TRBV12-4 and J is TRBJ1-5; tentatively, D is TRBD1 (6 bases). Trimming stripped 3 bases from V and 7 bases from J, with 10 bases between. The CDR3 consists of 13 residues. The CDR3 protein is CASSFQGQQPQHF. The DNA for the CDR3 is TGTGCCAGCAGTTTCCAGGGGCAACAGCCCCAGCATTTT.